This T cell receptor (beta chain) is drawn from a study of T cell clonotyping in hematopoietic cell transplantation. The wider study: Recipients' pretransplant samples followed cytoreduction.

Assay used: immunoSEQ multiplex PCR; TCRdb lists only in-frame clones, some missing. This table has some 16,000 clones, around 93% appearing once. For this clone: Antigen unknown.

Time point noted: recipient sample about 28 days before transplant, after cytoreduction. Recipients were bled about 28 days pretransplant and at posttransplant days 30, 100, 180. The V end lost 5 bases, the J end lost 4 bases, and 11 bases lay between the germline ends. The CDR3 consists of 13 residues. Germline V lookup: CDR1 MDHEN, CDR2 SYDVKM. Overall study results and limits: CD4 and CD8 repertoire contributions could not be separated without sorting. At the given depth, recipient repertoires were over 95% de novo clonotypes.

The chain has TRBV28 and TRBJ1-1; the D is unclear. This receptor was obtained from a man younger than 30 with biphenotypic leukemia. Some clones in this sample may be carry-over from other donors' samples. The specimen comprised peripheral blood mononuclear cells, sampled before stem cell transplant. The CDR3 here is CASSLTDGTEAFF. The CDR3 bases are TGTGCCAGCAGTCTCACGGATGGCACTGAAGCTTTCTTT.